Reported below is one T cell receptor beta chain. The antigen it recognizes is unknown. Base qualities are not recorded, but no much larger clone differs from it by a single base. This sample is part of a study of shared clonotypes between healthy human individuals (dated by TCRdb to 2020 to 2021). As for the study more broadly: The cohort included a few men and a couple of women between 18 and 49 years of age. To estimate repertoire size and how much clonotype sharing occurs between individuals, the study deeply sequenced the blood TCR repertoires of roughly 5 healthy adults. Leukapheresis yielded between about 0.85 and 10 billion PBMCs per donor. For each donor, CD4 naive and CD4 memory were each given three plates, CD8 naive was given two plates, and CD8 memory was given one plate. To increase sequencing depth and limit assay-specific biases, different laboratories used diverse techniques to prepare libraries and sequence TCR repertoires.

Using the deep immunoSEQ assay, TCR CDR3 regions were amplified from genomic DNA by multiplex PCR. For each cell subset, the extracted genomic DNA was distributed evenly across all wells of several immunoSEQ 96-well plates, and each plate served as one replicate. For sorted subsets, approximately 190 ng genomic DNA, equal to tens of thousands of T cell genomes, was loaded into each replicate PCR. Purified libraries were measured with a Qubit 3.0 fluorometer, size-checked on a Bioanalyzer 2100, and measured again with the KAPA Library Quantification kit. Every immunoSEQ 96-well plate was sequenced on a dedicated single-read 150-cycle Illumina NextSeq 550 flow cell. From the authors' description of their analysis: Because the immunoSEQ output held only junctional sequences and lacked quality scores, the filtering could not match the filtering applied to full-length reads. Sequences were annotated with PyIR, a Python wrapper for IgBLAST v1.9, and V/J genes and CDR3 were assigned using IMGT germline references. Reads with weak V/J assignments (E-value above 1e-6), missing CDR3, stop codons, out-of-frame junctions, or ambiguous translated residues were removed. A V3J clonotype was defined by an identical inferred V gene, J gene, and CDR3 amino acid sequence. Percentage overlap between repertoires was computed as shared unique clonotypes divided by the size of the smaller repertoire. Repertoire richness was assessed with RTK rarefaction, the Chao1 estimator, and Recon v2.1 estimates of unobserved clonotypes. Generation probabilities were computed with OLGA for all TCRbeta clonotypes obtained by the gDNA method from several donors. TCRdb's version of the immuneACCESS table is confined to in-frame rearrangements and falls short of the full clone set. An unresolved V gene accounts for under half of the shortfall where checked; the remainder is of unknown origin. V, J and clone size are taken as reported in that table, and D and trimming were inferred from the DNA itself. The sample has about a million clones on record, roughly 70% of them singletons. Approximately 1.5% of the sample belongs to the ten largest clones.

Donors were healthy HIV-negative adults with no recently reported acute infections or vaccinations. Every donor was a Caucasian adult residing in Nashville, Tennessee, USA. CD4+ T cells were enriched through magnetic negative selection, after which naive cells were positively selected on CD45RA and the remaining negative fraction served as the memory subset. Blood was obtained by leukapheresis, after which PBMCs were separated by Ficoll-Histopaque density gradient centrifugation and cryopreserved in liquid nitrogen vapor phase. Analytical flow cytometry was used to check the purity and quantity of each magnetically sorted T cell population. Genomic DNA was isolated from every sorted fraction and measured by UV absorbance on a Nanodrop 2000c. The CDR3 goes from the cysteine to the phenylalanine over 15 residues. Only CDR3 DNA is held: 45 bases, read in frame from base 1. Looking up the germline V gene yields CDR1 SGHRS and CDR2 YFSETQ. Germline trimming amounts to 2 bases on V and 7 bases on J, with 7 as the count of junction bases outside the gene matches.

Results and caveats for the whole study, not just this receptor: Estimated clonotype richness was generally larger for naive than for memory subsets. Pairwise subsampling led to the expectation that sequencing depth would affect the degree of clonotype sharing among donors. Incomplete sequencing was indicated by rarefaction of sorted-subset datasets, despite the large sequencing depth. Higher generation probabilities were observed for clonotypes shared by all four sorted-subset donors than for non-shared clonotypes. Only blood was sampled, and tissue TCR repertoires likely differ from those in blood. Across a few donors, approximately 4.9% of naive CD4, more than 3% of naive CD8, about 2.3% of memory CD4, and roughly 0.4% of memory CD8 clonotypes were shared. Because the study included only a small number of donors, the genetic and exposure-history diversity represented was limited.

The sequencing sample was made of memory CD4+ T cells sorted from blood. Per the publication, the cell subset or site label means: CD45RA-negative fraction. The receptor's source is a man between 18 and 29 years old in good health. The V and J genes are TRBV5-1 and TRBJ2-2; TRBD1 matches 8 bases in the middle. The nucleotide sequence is TGCGCCAGCAGCTTCGGGACAGGCCGAGGCGGGGAGCTGTTTTTT. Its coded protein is CASSFGTGRGGELFF.